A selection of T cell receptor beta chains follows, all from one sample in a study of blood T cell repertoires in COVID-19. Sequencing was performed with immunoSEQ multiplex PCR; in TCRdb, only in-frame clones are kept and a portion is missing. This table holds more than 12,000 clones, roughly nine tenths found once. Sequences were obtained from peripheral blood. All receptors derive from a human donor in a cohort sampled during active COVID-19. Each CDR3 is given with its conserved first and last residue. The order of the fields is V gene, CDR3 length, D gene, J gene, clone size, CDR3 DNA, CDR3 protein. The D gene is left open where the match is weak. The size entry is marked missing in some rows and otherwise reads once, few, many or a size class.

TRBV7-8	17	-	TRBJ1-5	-	TGTGCCAGCAGCTTAACGAGAACAGGGAATAGCAATCAGCCCCAGCATTTT	CASSLTRTGNSNQPQHF
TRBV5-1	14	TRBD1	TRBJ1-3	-	TGCGCCAGCAGCTTCCGGGACAGGGGAAACACCATATATTTT	CASSFRDRGNTIYF
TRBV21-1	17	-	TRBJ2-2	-	TGTGCCAGCAGCAAAGTTGGGGACAGGGGCCCCACCGGGGAGCTGTTTTTT	CASSKVGDRGPTGELFF
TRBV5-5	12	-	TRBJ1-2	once	TGTGCCAGCAGCCATGACAGGAGTGGCTACACCTTC	CASSHDRSGYTF
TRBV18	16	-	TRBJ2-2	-	TGTGCCAGCTCACCACAACAGGGATCGGGGTCCGGGGAGCTGTTTTTT	CASSPQQGSGSGELFF
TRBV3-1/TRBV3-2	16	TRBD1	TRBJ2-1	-	TGTGCCAGCAGCCCAACCGGGACAGCCTCCTACAATGAGCAGTTCTTC	CASSPTGTASYNEQFF
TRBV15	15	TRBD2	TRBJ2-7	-	TGTGCCACCAGCAGAGATGCTAGCGGGAGTGGCGAGCAGTACTTC	CATSRDASGSGEQYF
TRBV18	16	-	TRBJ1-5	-	TGTGCCAGCTCACCACCGAATAAACATAGCAATCAGCCCCAGCATTTT	CASSPPNKHSNQPQHF
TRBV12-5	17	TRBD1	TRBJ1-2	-	TGTGCTAGTGGTTTGTCTCCCGGGACAGGGGACCACTATGGCTACACCTTC	CASGLSPGTGDHYGYTF
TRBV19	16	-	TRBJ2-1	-	TGTGCCAGTAGTATAGATTTGGACTTACCTTACAATGAGCAGTTCTTC	CASSIDLDLPYNEQFF
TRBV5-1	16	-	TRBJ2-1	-	TGCGCCAGCAGCTTGCCAGGACAAAACAACCACAATGAGCAGTTCTTC	CASSLPGQNNHNEQFF
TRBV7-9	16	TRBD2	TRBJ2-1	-	TGTGCCAGCAGCCCGTCTAGCGGCACTCCATACAATGAGCAGTTCTTC	CASSPSSGTPYNEQFF
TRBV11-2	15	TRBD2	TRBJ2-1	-	TGTGCCACGGGGAATAGCGGGGGGGCCCTCAATGAGCAGTTCTTC	CATGNSGGALNEQFF
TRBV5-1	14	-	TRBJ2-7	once	TGCGCCAGCAGCTTAGACCGGGAGATCCACGAGCAGTACTTC	CASSLDREIHEQYF
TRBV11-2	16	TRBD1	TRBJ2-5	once	TGTGCCAGCAGCGTAAGGGACAGGGGGTTCCAAGAGACCCAGTACTTC	CASSVRDRGFQETQYF
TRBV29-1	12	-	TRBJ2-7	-	TGCAGCGTTTCCTGGACAAGCAACGAGCAGTACTTC	CSVSWTSNEQYF
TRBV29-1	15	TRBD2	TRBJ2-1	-	TGCAGCGTAGCTCGCCTAGCGGGAGGATGGGGTGAGCAGTTCTTC	CSVARLAGGWGEQFF
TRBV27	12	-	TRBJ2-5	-	TGTGCCAGCAGTTCGCAAAGGGGGACCCAGTACTTC	CASSSQRGTQYF
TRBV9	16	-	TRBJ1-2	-	TGTGCCAGCAGCGAGGGATGGAGCGGTCCTAACTATGGCTACACCTTC	CASSEGWSGPNYGYTF
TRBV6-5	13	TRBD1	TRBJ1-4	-	TGTGCCAGCGCAGACAGGGGAAATGAAAAACTGTTTTTT	CASADRGNEKLFF
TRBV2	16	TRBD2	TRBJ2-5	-	TGTGCCAGCAGTGAACAAGGACTAGCGGTACAAGAGACCCAGTACTTC	CASSEQGLAVQETQYF
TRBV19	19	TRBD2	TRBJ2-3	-	TGTGCCAGTAGTATACTCCGAGGGACTAGCGCAACCGTGGGAGATACGCAGTATTTT	CASSILRGTSATVGDTQYF
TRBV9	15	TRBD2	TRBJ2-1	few	TGTGCCAGTAGTCTGGGGGGGAATGGTTACAATGAGCAGTTCTTC	CASSLGGNGYNEQFF
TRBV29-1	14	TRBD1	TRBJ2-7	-	TGCAGCGCCGCCGGACAGGGGGTGACCTACGAGCAGTACTTC	CSAAGQGVTYEQYF
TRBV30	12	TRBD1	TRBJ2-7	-	TGTGCCTGGGCGGGACAGGGCGGCGAGCAGTACTTC	CAWAGQGGEQYF
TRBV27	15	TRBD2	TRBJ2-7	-	TGTGCCAGCAGTTTAAGGGCGGGGGTGTCCTACGAGCAGTACTTC	CASSLRAGVSYEQYF
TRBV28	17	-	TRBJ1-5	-	TGTGCCAGCAGTTCCCCACAGGGTCGGGGCTTCAATCAGCCCCAGCATTTT	CASSSPQGRGFNQPQHF
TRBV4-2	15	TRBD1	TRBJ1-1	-	TGTGCCAGCAGCCAAAGGACAGGGATGAACACTGAAGCTTTCTTT	CASSQRTGMNTEAFF
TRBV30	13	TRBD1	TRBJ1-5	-	TGTGCCTGGAGTCGGGACAGTAGGCAGCCCCAGCATTTT	CAWSRDSRQPQHF
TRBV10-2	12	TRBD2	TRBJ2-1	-	TGCGCCAGCAGGATCACTAGCGGGAGTTGGTTCTTC	CASRITSGSWFF
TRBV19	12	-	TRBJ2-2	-	TGTGCCAGTAGGTCGTCGGCCGGGGAGCTGTTTTTT	CASRSSAGELFF
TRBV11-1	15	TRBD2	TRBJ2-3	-	TGTGCCAGCACCCTGGGGGGGGATCGCACAGATACGCAGTATTTT	CASTLGGDRTDTQYF
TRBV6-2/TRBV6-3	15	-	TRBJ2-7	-	TGTGCCAGCAGTAGCCAGGGGGCGGGAGTACACGAGCAGTACTTC	CASSSQGAGVHEQYF
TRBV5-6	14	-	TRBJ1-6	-	TGTGCCAGCAGCTTGGTTCAACTTAATTCACCCCTCCACTTT	CASSLVQLNSPLHF
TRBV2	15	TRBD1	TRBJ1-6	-	TGTGCCAGCAGTGAAACCGGGACAGAAAATTCACCCCTCCACTTT	CASSETGTENSPLHF
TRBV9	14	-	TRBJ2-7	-	TGTGCCAGCAGCGTAGGGCTAGCAGTCAACGAGCAGTACTTC	CASSVGLAVNEQYF
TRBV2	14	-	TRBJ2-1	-	TGTGCCAGCATCCTACAGGGTCCCCGTGATGAGCAGTTCTTC	CASILQGPRDEQFF
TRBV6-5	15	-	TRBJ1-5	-	TGTGCCAGCAAACTACAGGTCTATAGCAATCAGCCCCAGCATTTT	CASKLQVYSNQPQHF
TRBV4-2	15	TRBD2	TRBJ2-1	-	TGTGCCAGCAGCCAAGAGGAGCGGGACTACAATGAGCAGTTCTTC	CASSQEERDYNEQFF
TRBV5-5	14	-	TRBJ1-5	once	TGTGCCAGCAGCGAGGATGGGTCGGATCAGCCCCAGCATTTT	CASSEDGSDQPQHF
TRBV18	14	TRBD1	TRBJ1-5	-	TGTGCCAGCTCGCTGGACAGGGTCAGCCAGCCCCAGCATTTT	CASSLDRVSQPQHF
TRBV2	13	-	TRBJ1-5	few	TGTGCCAGCAGCGGACAGATCAATCAGCCCCAGCATTTT	CASSGQINQPQHF
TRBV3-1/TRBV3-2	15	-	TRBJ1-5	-	TGTGCCAGCAGCCAAACGACAGATAGCAATCAGCCCCAGCATTTT	CASSQTTDSNQPQHF
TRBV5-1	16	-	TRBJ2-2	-	TGCGCCAGCAGCCCCCCGGCCCGAGGGAAAAAAGGGGAGCTGTTTTTT	CASSPPARGKKGELFF
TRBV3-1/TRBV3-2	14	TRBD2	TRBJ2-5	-	TGTGCCAGCAGCCCGGCGGGGGGATCGGGGGCCCAGTACTTC	CASSPAGGSGAQYF
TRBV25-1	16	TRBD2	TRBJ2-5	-	TGTGCCAGCAGTCCGACGACTAGCGGGAAGGGGGAGACCCAGTACTTC	CASSPTTSGKGETQYF
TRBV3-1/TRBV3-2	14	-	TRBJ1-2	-	TGTGCCAGCAGCCAAGAAAGGGGATCCTATGGCTACACCTTC	CASSQERGSYGYTF
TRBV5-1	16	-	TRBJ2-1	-	TGCGCCAGCAGCCTCGGAGGATGGTCGACATACAATGAGCAGTTCTTC	CASSLGGWSTYNEQFF
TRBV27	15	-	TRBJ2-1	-	TGTGCCAGCAGTTTATCCGCAGGGTTCTACAATGAGCAGTTCTTC	CASSLSAGFYNEQFF
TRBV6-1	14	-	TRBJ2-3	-	TGTGCCAGCAGTGAACTGCAGAGCACAGATACGCAGTATTTT	CASSELQSTDTQYF
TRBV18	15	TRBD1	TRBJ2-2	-	TGTGCCAGCTCACCATTGGACAGGGGGCCCGGGGAGCTGTTTTTT	CASSPLDRGPGELFF
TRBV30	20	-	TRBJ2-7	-	TGTGCCTGGAGTGCGGGACACGGGCTATGGGGGACCAGGAGCTCCTACGAGCAGTACTTC	CAWSAGHGLWGTRSSYEQYF
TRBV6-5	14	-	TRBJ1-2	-	-	CASSSSGQGDGYTF
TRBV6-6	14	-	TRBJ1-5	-	TGTGCCAGCATGGTCGGTGCGGGGCAGGGGCCCCAGCATTTT	CASMVGAGQGPQHF